This entry concerns a single T cell receptor beta chain. Assay: immunoSEQ multiplex PCR; the TCRdb copy retains only in-frame clones and omits some. The repertoire holds roughly 150,000 clones, with around 85% as singletons. This sample stems from a study of blood T cell repertoires in COVID-19. Across the whole study: T cells, B-cell-depleted T cells, or PBMCs provided the cDNA or gDNA that served as material.

The sample consisted of PBMCs or T cells enriched from blood (not recorded which). The clonotype originates from a middle-aged woman with acute COVID-19.

CDR3 sequence: CASSSQGGRAYNEQFF. For the CDR3, the DNA is TGTGCCAGCAGCAGCCAAGGCGGGAGGGCCTACAATGAGCAGTTCTTC. This chain uses TRBV11-2 with TRBJ2-1; TRBD2 matches 9 bases. The germline CDR1 and CDR2 sequences are SGHAT and FQNNGV. The CDR3 sequence is 16 residues long. The trim removed 5 bases at V and 2 bases at J, leaving 7 bases unmatched.